The clone carrying this T cell receptor (beta chain) was observed a few times. Its specificity is unknown. The data were taken from a study of early T cells in non-severe SARS-CoV-2 infection. About the study: RNA in bulk from unsorted whole blood was sequenced, and chains were unpaired. Findings of the study overall: There was a bias toward anti-spike CD8 responses in VDJdb matching, which missed private and CD4 specificities.

Unmatched junction bases numbered 3, after V lost 8 bases and J lost 2 bases. CDR1 and CDR2 (germline): ENHRY, SYGVKD. CDR3 length: 14 residues. Unique molecular identifier tags were affixed to discrete cDNA molecules. One entry per CDR3 protein results from TCRdb running MiXCR on the 5' RACE reads. The table lists about 79,000 distinct CDR3 sequences, about 11% of them singletons. Sequencing was performed on whole blood. J is TRBJ1-2 and V is TRBV10-3, with 12 nucleotides matching TRBD1. The receptor comes from an adult who was a healthcare worker with PCR-confirmed SARS-CoV-2 infection or an uninfected control (not recorded which). The CDR3 sequence is CAISGTGGNYGYTF. For the CDR3, the DNA is TGTGCCATCTCCGGGACAGGGGGCAACTATGGCTACACCTTC.